One and the same sample provided the 18 T cell receptor beta chains below, sequenced in a study of blood T cell repertoires in COVID-19. Generated by immunoSEQ multiplex PCR, the TCRdb table keeps only in-frame clones and is missing some. Among under 300,000 clones listed, 85% to 90% were seen once. The source material was PBMCs or T cells enriched from blood (not recorded which). Receptor source: a woman younger than 35 who had recovered from COVID-19.

The genes are TRBV7-9 and TRBJ1-1; 9 bases are shared with TRBD1. CDR3 length: 16 amino acids. Germline V gives CDR1 SEHNR, CDR2 FQNEAQ (reference sequence). J gave up 3 bases and V 1 base, and 6 bases lay outside the gene matches. The chain's CDR3 is CASSLGDRVWDTEAFF. CDR3 DNA: TGTGCCAGCAGCTTAGGGGACAGGGTGTGGGACACTGAAGCTTTCTTT.

The chain recombines TRBV12-5 with TRBJ1-6; D is perhaps TRBD1 (5 bases). CDR1 and CDR2 (germline): LGHNT, FRNRAP. The CDR3 has 15 residues. V lost 4 bases to trimming and J lost 7 bases, with 14 bases between them. The CDR3 loop is CASGWVGTNNSPLHF. CDR3 in DNA: TGTGCTAGTGGTTGGGTGGGGACTAACAATTCACCCCTCCACTTT.

CDR3 coding DNA: TGTGCCAGCAGATTTAGCACTGGAAACACCATATATTTT. It encodes CASRFSTGNTIYF. The rearrangement joins TRBV11-2 to TRBJ1-3; D uncertain. This CDR3 is built from 13 residues. V was clipped by 6 bases and J by 2 bases, with 8 bases between them. From germline, CDR1 is SGHAT and CDR2 FQNNGV.

The chain carries TRBV7-6 and TRBJ2-1; 9 bases line up with TRBD2. CDR3 size: 16 residues. V was pared by 1 base and J by 7 bases, with 8 bases of the junction left unmatched. From germline, CDR1 is SGHVS and CDR2 FNYEAQ. The chain's CDR3 is CASSLVPAGGQNEQFF. The DNA of the CDR3 is TGTGCCAGCAGCTTAGTTCCAGCGGGGGGACAAAATGAGCAGTTCTTC.

The chain joins TRBV28 to TRBJ1-1; 9 bases align to TRBD1. V gave up 6 bases and J gave up 0 bases; unmatched junction bases: 11. Germline-derived CDR1 and CDR2 are MDHEN and SYDVKM. The CDR3 has 17 amino acids. DNA of the CDR3: TGTGCCAGCAGCACCCGACAGGGGGGACGGGTGAACACTGAAGCTTTCTTT. It specifies CASSTRQGGRVNTEAFF.

The V gene is TRBV18, the J gene TRBJ1-4; no clear D. The germline V and J ends were trimmed by 4 bases and 0 bases, with 9 bases remaining between them. This CDR3 has 15 residues. Germline V gene lookup returns CDR1 KGHSH and CDR2 LQKENI. The CDR3 region has the DNA TGTGCCAGCTCACTTGCCAGTGCAACTAATGAAAAACTGTTTTTT. Its translation: CASSLASATNEKLFF.

Only a few counts were recorded for this clone. The rearrangement uses TRBV6-1 and TRBJ2-1, with 7 bases matching TRBD2. Per germline, CDR1 MNHNS and CDR2 SASEGT. V shed 1 base, J shed 6 bases, and the junction held 6 bases outside the gene matches. The CDR3 sequence is 15 residues long. The CDR3 DNA is TGTGCCAGCAGTGAAGACGGGGGGTCGGGCAATGAGCAGTTCTTC. It encodes CASSEDGGSGNEQFF.

The chain uses TRBV12-3 or TRBV12-4 and TRBJ2-7, with D possibly being TRBD2 (5 bases). Between the trimmed V and J ends, which lost 6 bases and 3 bases, there was a span of 9 bases. The CDR3 length is 12 residues. CDR3 region: CASSPGDYEQYF. The CDR3 DNA sequence: TGTGCCAGCAGCCCCGGGGACTACGAGCAGTACTTC.

This chain connects TRBV28 to TRBJ2-3, with D uncertain. Per the germline V gene, CDR1 is MDHEN and CDR2 is SYDVKM. The germline V and J ends were trimmed by 3 bases and 2 bases, with 9 bases remaining between them. The CDR3 totals 14 residues. CDR3 DNA: TGTGCCAGCAGTTTTTCGACAACCACAGATACGCAGTATTTT. This gives the protein CASSFSTTTDTQYF.

The chain uses TRBV5-1 and TRBJ2-1; 13 nucleotides agree with TRBD2. CDR3 length equals 16 residues. J was trimmed by 7 bases and V by 1 base; bases with no gene match: 5. The germline CDR1 and CDR2 sequences are SGHRS and YFSETQ. DNA for the CDR3: TGCGCCAGCAGCTTGAGGACTAGCGGGGGTAGAAATGAGCAGTTCTTC. Its protein is CASSLRTSGGRNEQFF. Complete variable domain (other parts from reference TRBV5-1 and TRBJ2-1): KAGVTQTPRYLIKTRGQQVTLSCSPISGHRSVSWYQQTPGQGLQFLFEYFSETQRNKGNFPGRFSGRQFSNSRSEMNVSTLELGDSALYLCASSLRTSGGRNEQFFGPGTRLTVL.

The chain carries TRBV28 and TRBJ2-3; 7 nucleotides agree with TRBD2. Germline trimming cut 2 bases from V and 5 bases from J; bases unmatched to any gene: 10. The germline V gene has CDR1 MDHEN and CDR2 SYDVKM. There are 16 residues in the CDR3. The DNA of the CDR3 is TGTGCCAGCAGTTTAGGGGGGGTAAGGTATGGAGATACGCAGTATTTT. Its protein is CASSLGGVRYGDTQYF.

The V gene is TRBV3-1 (or the pseudogene TRBV3-2), the J gene TRBJ2-5; 8 bases align to TRBD2. Germline assignment: CDR1 LGHDT and CDR2 YNNKEL (reference sequence). This CDR3 region has 14 residues. The J segment lost 5 bases and the V segment lost 1 base, leaving 3 bases of the junction unmatched. The DNA of the CDR3 is TGTGCCAGCAGCCAAGCGGGGGGGCGGGAGACCCAGTACTTC. Translation: CASSQAGGRETQYF.

The chain is built from TRBV3-1 (or the pseudogene TRBV3-2) and TRBJ2-7; TRBD2 matches 12 bases. With 3 bases clipped from V and 0 bases from J, the junction kept 0 bases outside the gene matches. CDR3 length: 15 residues. Germline loops: CDR1 LGHDT, CDR2 YNNKEL (reference sequence). This chain's CDR3 is CASSQTSGGSYEQYF. CDR3 DNA: TGTGCCAGCAGCCAGACTAGCGGGGGCTCCTACGAGCAGTACTTC.

This clone is a singleton in its sample. The CDR3 sequence is CASSEGGASNYGYTF. CDR3 sequence (DNA): TGTGCCAGCAGTGAGGGAGGAGCCTCTAACTATGGCTACACCTTC. This rearrangement joins TRBV6-1 to TRBJ1-2; no clear D gene. The CDR3 has 15 residues. CDR1 and CDR2 from the germline V gene are MNHNS and SASEGT. V was trimmed by 3 bases and J by 0 bases, leaving 11 bases between them.

V is TRBV7-9 and J is TRBJ1-3; D is perhaps TRBD1 (5 bases). The CDR3 is 14 amino acids. Germline V lookup: CDR1 SEHNR, CDR2 FQNEAQ (reference sequence). Trimming cost V 5 bases and J 4 bases, with 12 bases left between them. The CDR3 here is CASSGGVRGNTIYF. CDR3 sequence (DNA): TGTGCCAGCAGCGGGGGGGTCCGCGGAAACACCATATATTTT.

The V and J genes are TRBV18 and TRBJ1-1; D not resolved. Trimming stripped 4 bases from V and 1 base from J, with 10 bases between. The CDR3 totals 14 residues. Germline values: CDR1 KGHSH, CDR2 LQKENI. CDR3 residues: CASSRESSNTEAFF. The CDR3 nucleotides are TGTGCCAGCTCACGGGAGTCATCGAACACTGAAGCTTTCTTT.

This clone showed up just a few times. V is TRBV7-6 and J is TRBJ2-1; TRBD2 matches at 10 bases. Germline values: CDR1 SGHVS, CDR2 FNYEAQ. The CDR3 has 16 amino acids. Germline trimming cut 5 bases from V and 6 bases from J; bases unmatched to any gene: 10. The CDR3, as DNA: TGTGCCAGCAGCGCAACTCCGGGACTAGCGATCAATGAGCAGTTCTTC. It encodes CASSATPGLAINEQFF.

This clone appeared a single time. The V gene is TRBV28, the J gene TRBJ2-3, with TRBD2 matching 10 bases. V shed 3 bases, J shed 3 bases, and the junction held 12 bases outside the gene matches. The germline CDR1 and CDR2 sequences are MDHEN and SYDVKM. The CDR3 consists of 18 residues. The CDR3: CASSLVGAGGHGTDTQYF. The CDR3 DNA follows: TGTGCCAGCAGTTTGGTAGGAGCGGGGGGGCACGGGACAGATACGCAGTATTTT.